The source of this T cell receptor beta chain is a study of shared clonotypes between healthy human individuals. Study observations and caveats: The study found about 5.1% of naive CD4 clonotypes shared across four donors.

The sorted-subset replicate PCRs were given about 200 ng DNA, which is 25,000 to 35,000 T cell genomes. Original handling: Junction-only immunoSEQ data arrived without quality scores, meaning filtering differed. The table came from immunoSEQ multiplex PCR; TCRdb's copy has only in-frame clones and leaves some out. V and J calls and clone size follow that table, whereas D and trimming were derived from the DNA. The table has some 79,000 clones, about 61% seen once. Donors were healthy HIV-negative adults without recent acute infections or vaccinations. In the case of this clone: The antigen is undetermined.

The CDR3 has 11 amino acids. CDR1 and CDR2 from the germline V gene are GTSNPN and SVGIG (reference sequence). Trimming pared 6 bases from V and 12 bases from J, leaving 18 bases between. Sequencing was carried out using memory CD8+ T cells sorted from blood. The subset is: CD45RO+ cells pooled with CCR7-negative TemRA cells. The sequence was obtained from a man aged 25 to 40 in good health. The chain links TRBV30 to TRBJ2-7; the D call may be TRBD1 or TRBD2 (5 bases each). CDR3 sequence: CACTLGDRTYF. The CDR3 nucleotides are TGTGCCTGCACCCTCGGGGACCGGACGTACTTC. Using reference TRBV30 and TRBJ2-7 for the parts outside the CDR3, the full variable domain is SQTIHQWPATLVQPVGSPLSLECTVEGTSNPNLYWYRQAAGRGLQLLFYSVGIGQISSEVPQNLSASRPQDRQFILSSKKLLLSDSGFYLCACTLGDRTYFGPGTRLTVT.